The clone carrying this T cell receptor (beta chain) has a count of ten or more. The data stem from a study of molecular identifiers for immune sequencing clone quantification. Across the whole study: Naive CD8 cell RNA, from around 20,000 or 100,000 cells, was split five ways in replicates, with four sequenced.

CDR1 and CDR2 from the germline V gene are MNHNS and SASEGT. The CDR3 has 12 residues. V was pared by 4 bases and J by 6 bases, with 10 bases between. Previously reported methods and listed TCR primers produced the bulk TCR libraries. TCRdb passed the PCR reads through MiXCR, listing each CDR3 protein once. The sample comprises about 500,000 distinct CDR3 sequences, about 20% of which are singletons, and approximately 0.8% rests with the top ten. The V and J genes are TRBV6-1 and TRBJ2-7; D call uncertain. Input material: naive CD8+ T cells from blood, with Jurkat cell RNA spiked in. Stated subset: FACS-sorted CD8+CD4-CCR7+CD45RA+ naive T cells. The source is a human donor in good health. Some libraries in this study had Jurkat cell RNA spiked in. The DNA of the CDR3 is TGTGCCAGCAGTGCGGCCTTACCCGAGCAGTACTTC. Translated, it gives CASSAALPEQYF.